This T cell receptor (beta chain) was sequenced for a study of CDR3 diversity in severe acne. Concerning this clonotype: No DNA is shown, since the ends of the CDR3 on it are uncertain; the CDR3 is the one TCRdb lists.

Germline V CDR1 and CDR2: DFQATT, SNEGSKA (reference sequence). The CDR3 adds up to 24 amino acids, both ends counted. A single record per CDR3 protein comes from TCRdb applying MiXCR to the PCR reads. The sample carries tens of thousands of distinct CDR3 sequences, 45% to 60% recorded once. Material for sequencing was blood. V usage is TRBV20-1 and J usage is TRBJ1-2; TRBD1, the D gene given by the table, was not confirmed from the DNA. This TCR derives from a male donor in good health, without acne. Here the CDR3 reads CSTALGPPLNFCASRPIAVYGYTF.